Listed here is a single T cell receptor (beta chain). These data originate in a study of OX40 agonist ivuxolimab in advanced cancers. Turning to the study itself: An anti-OX40 (CD134) antibody with agonistic activity, ivuxolimab, was administered to patients.

The CDR3 runs 14 residues. V was shortened by 6 bases and J by 5 bases, with 13 bases between the two germline ends. Germline-derived CDR1 and CDR2 are MNHNY and SVGAGI (reference sequence). TCRdb keeps only in-frame clones here, not all; method: immunoSEQ multiplex PCR. The sample has about 83,000 clones; about 81% are singletons. This sequence was found in an adult with an advanced solid tumor such as melanoma, head and neck, liver or kidney cancer. The J gene is TRBJ2-2, the V gene TRBV6-6; a possible D gene is TRBD1 (6 bases). The sequences come from CD4+ or CD8+ T cells sorted from blood, collected in a trial of the OX40 agonist ivuxolimab. In DNA, the CDR3 is TGTGCCAGCAGCCCCGACAGGATTACCGGGGAGCTGTTTTTT. Translating gives CASSPDRITGELFF.